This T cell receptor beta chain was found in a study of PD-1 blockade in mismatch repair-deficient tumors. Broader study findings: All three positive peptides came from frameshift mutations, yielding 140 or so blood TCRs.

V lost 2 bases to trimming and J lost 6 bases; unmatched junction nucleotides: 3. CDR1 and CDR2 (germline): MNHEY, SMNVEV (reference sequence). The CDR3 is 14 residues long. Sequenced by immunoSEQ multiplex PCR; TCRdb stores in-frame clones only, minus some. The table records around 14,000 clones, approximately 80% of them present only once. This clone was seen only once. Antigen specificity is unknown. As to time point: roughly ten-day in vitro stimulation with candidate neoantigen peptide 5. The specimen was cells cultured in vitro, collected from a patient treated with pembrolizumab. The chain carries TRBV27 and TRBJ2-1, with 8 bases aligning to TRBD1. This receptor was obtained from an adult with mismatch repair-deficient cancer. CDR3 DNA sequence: TGTGCCAGCAGTTTAAGCAGGGGGCTCAATGAGCAGTTCTTC. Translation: CASSLSRGLNEQFF.